Sequencing of this T cell receptor (beta chain) was carried out in a study of blood T cell repertoires in COVID-19 (TCRdb year 2020). As for the study more broadly: Collaborator samples came from the United States, Italy and Spain and covered acute and convalescent phases of COVID-19. The prospective study material was composed of cDNA or gDNA derived from T cells, B-cell-depleted T cells, or PBMCs. Deeply sampled blood TCRbeta repertoires from subjects exposed to, actively infected with, or recovered from COVID-19 were included in the dataset. The repertoires were made available in a free public database intended to serve as a resource for research on the immune response to SARS-CoV-2. The samples were drawn from the first 160 participants of the ongoing ImmuneRACE study and from some 1,300 subjects provided by 6 global collaborators. Nearly every sample came with metadata listing a de-identified subject ID, COVID-19 status, age in years and sex. Where HLA class I and class II types were available, the types were taken from metadata supplied by the sample provider, not from assay-based typing. The full study reports these points: The quantity of clinical and demographic metadata differed by source and by participant and was supplied without curation.

The immunoSEQ Assay, a bias-controlled multiplex PCR, was used to amplify TCRbeta CDR3 regions from genomic DNA. For the original study's pipeline: Within the assay, amplification of reference gene primers was used to estimate how many nucleated cells each sample contained. To quantify the absolute abundance of each unique TCRbeta CDR3 rearrangement, sequence reads were collapsed and filtered. For each sample, productive Simpson clonality was calculated as the square root of Simpson's diversity index over productive rearrangements. Here the immuneACCESS table is served through TCRdb, limited to in-frame sequences with V and J called. Missing clones are a known gap in these copies; in checked studies unresolved V genes cover under half, and the rest lacks a known reason. The V and J calls and clone size were taken over from that table, and D and trimming were inferred from the DNA. The sample table shows tens of thousands of clones, and 70% to 80% are seen once. 2% to 2.5% of the sample is in the top ten clones.

One collaborating source in Seattle enrolled patients during active infection and followed them longitudinally through the course of disease. Collaborating institutions collected whole blood in K2EDTA tubes following their own protocols. For TCRbeta analysis, collaborators shipped samples as frozen whole blood, isolated PBMCs, or DNA extracted from either of those sample types. Comments on this clone: This receptor's antigen is unknown. Qualities for individual bases were not recorded, and no much larger clone is one base off.

Reading from cysteine to phenylalanine, the CDR3 counts 16 amino acids. The kept DNA is CDR3 alone, 48 bases in frame from the first base. Ends trimmed: V by 4 bases, J by 2 bases; bases unmatched to a gene: 4. CDR1 SGHVS and CDR2 FNYEAQ were looked up in the germline V gene. Source material: peripheral blood. The chain couples TRBV7-6 to TRBJ2-2; 10 bases in the middle match TRBD2. The receptor was isolated from a man between 65 and 85 years old with COVID-19, enrolled during active disease. This receptor carries the CDR3 CASSSRTSGNTGELFF. The DNA sequence is TGTGCCAGCAGCTCTAGGACTAGCGGAAACACCGGGGAGCTGTTTTTT.